The next 5 T cell receptor beta chains were all read from a single sample in a study of cytomegalovirus exposure and HLA in healthy donors. PCR employed 60 Vbeta and 13 Jbeta primers. This table comes from immunoSEQ multiplex PCR, and its TCRdb copy is limited to in-frame clones, with some not included. Of 150,000 to 200,000 clones in the sample, around 80% are singletons; the top ten hold approximately 2%. The sequenced sample consisted of PBMCs. The receptors here all came from a man aged 25 to 45 in good health and CMV-seronegative.

Concerning this clone: One junction end does not reproduce the germline sequence, and a read error may be involved. The chain combines TRBV7-9 with TRBJ1-5; D unclear. The CDR3 is made up of 12 amino acids. The germline gives CDR1 SEHNR, CDR2 FQNEAQ (reference sequence). The chain's CDR3 is CSSSTTNQPQHF. The CDR3 nucleotides are TGTTCCAGCAGCACCACAAATCAGCCCCAGCATTTT.

This clone has just a few counts. CDR3 coding DNA: TGTGCCAGCGGCAGGGGGCGGACCGGGGAGCTGTTTTTT. It encodes CASGRGRTGELFF. V usage is TRBV9 and J usage is TRBJ2-2; 8 bases line up with TRBD1. Germline CDR1 SGDLS, CDR2 YYNGEE. This CDR3 comprises 13 residues. V trimming: 7 bases; J trimming: 5 bases; junction bases outside the gene matches: 4.

V gene TRBV10-1 combines with J gene TRBJ2-5, with 8 bases aligning to TRBD2. CDR1 is WNHNN and CDR2 is SYGVQD in the germline V gene (reference sequence). The CDR3 runs to 14 residues. The trim removed 2 bases at V and 5 bases at J, leaving 4 bases unmatched. The CDR3: CASSEDGRVETQYF. The CDR3 DNA sequence: TGCGCCAGCAGTGAGGACGGGAGGGTGGAGACCCAGTACTTC.

The genes are TRBV5-1 and TRBJ2-7; 9 nucleotides align to TRBD2. Losses at the gene ends were 5 bases for V and 0 bases for J; bases not matched to a gene: 3. CDR1 SGHRS and CDR2 YFSETQ come from the germline V gene. This CDR3 comprises 14 residues. The CDR3 loop reads CASSLREGSYEQYF. The CDR3 DNA is TGCGCCAGCAGTCTGCGGGAGGGCTCCTACGAGCAGTACTTC.

V usage is TRBV30 and J usage is TRBJ1-1, with TRBD1 identical over 8 bases. Germline-derived CDR1 and CDR2 are GTSNPN and SVGIG (reference sequence). The CDR3 loop spans 14 amino acids. J was trimmed by 4 bases and V by 1 base; bases with no gene match: 5. The CDR3 sequence is CAWSGGQAPTEAFF. As DNA, the CDR3 is TGTGCCTGGAGTGGGGGACAGGCACCCACTGAAGCTTTCTTT.